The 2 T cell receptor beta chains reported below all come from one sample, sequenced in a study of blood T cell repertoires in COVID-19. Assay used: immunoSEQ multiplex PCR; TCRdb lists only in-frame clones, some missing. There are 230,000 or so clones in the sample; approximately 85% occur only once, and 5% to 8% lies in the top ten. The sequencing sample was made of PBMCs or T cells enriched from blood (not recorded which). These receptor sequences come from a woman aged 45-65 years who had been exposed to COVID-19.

DNA for the CDR3: TGTGCCAGCAGTTTTTGGGGGCGGAGCGACGAGCAGTACTTC. Amino acid sequence: CASSFWGRSDEQYF. The chain has TRBV27 and TRBJ2-7; weak D call: TRBD1 (6 bases). CDR1 is MNHEY, CDR2 SMNVEV, per germline (reference sequence). The V gene lost 3 bases and the J gene lost 5 bases, with 14 bases spanning the gap. CDR3 size: 14 residues.

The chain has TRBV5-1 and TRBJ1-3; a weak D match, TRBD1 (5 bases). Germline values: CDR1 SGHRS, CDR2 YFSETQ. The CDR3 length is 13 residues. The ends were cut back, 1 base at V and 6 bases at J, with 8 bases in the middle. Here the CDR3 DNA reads TGCGCCAGCAGCTTGACAGGACAAAACACCATATATTTT. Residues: CASSLTGQNTIYF. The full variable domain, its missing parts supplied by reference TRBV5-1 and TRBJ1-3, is KAGVTQTPRYLIKTRGQQVTLSCSPISGHRSVSWYQQTPGQGLQFLFEYFSETQRNKGNFPGRFSGRQFSNSRSEMNVSTLELGDSALYLCASSLTGQNTIYFGEGSWLTVV.